This TCR beta chain was captured in a study of CD8 T cells in ankylosing spondylitis (dated by TCRdb to about 2017). For the wider study: The study set out to find disease-linked TCR variants by profiling T cell receptor beta repertoires in ankylosing spondylitis patients and healthy donors. Peripheral blood was sampled, and synovial fluid was also collected from ankylosing spondylitis patients. In total, the full study cohort was made up of 100 to 140 healthy donors and some 26 ankylosing spondylitis patients.

Overall study outcomes, separate from this receptor: According to the report, matched synovial fluid samples from ankylosing spondylitis patients were significantly enriched for the disease-linked clones. Some motif variants had previously been reported in the synovial fluid and blood of reactive arthritis patients, which suggests shared mechanisms of disease initiation. A TCR beta motif of 7 or 8 highly homologous amino acid variants appeared characteristic of blood from ankylosing spondylitis patients. The disease-linked clones showed a CD8+ phenotype and occurred at relatively low frequencies in peripheral blood.

The listed sequencing device is Illumina HiSeq 2500. Quantitative 5'-RACE with molecular barcodes was used to prepare TCR beta libraries. Per the original workflow: To identify disease-linked TCR variants, a new computational method was used, one built on a probabilistic model of VDJ rearrangement. Using fastp at Q25 and MiXCR, TCRdb reprocessed the public reads and kept productive beta chains. Each CDR3 protein appears once, grouped with its most common genes and DNA. The V and J calls, along with clone size, are taken from TCRdb and not from the paper's own processing. This sample is represented by roughly 100,000 distinct CDR3 sequences; about 8.3% of them were singletons. Of the sample, more than 9.5% is held by the ten largest clones. With regard to this clonotype: Its antigen is not yet known. Base quality data are lacking; no much larger clone is found one base away.

The germline V gene sets CDR1 to LGHNA and CDR2 to YSLEER. The CDR3 holds 12 amino acids from the cysteine to the phenylalanine. The sequence is cut down to CDR3 DNA, 36 bases in frame from base 1. Relative to germline, V is 0 bases shorter and J is 9 bases shorter, with 6 bases between their ends. This receptor was identified in a male donor with ankylosing spondylitis or in good health (not recorded which). The receptor chain draws on TRBV4-3 and TRBJ2-1, with the D gene not clear enough to name. The material sequenced was blood, either unsorted or a sorted T cell fraction (not recorded which). The DNA sequence is as follows: TGCGCCAGCAGCCAAGATCAAGGTGAGCAGTTCTTC. The resulting protein is CASSQDQGEQFF.